This entry lists 18 T cell receptor beta chains sequenced from one sample in a study of T cell repertoires in cytomegalovirus infection (dated by TCRdb to the late 2010s). Sequenced on an Illumina HiSeq 1500. In-frame beta chains were kept once TCRdb had trimmed the public reads at Q25 with fastp and called clones with MiXCR. CDR3 protein duplicates are merged, each entry listing the most common genes and DNA. The sample contains 290,000 or so distinct CDR3 sequences, over 20% of them found a single time. The biggest ten clones account for roughly 14% of the sample. Sequenced material: PBMCs. These receptors all come from a human donor in good health (CMV status not recorded). Some clones in this sample may be carry-over from other donors' samples.

This clonotype was seen a handful of times. The CDR3: CASTPLGADTQYF. In DNA, the CDR3 is TGTGCCAGCACGCCCTTGGGGGCAGATACGCAGTATTTT. The gene calls are TRBV2 and TRBJ2-3; D possibly uses TRBD1 or TRBD2 (5 bases each). The CDR3 totals 13 residues. CDR1 is SNHLY, CDR2 FYNNEI, per germline. V was clipped by 7 bases and J by 4 bases, with 12 bases between them.

This clonotype was seen repeatedly, ten times or more. The chain recombines TRBV6-1 with TRBJ2-7; 9 nucleotides align to TRBD2. The CDR3 is 14 residues long. The germline V gene encodes CDR1 MNHNS and CDR2 SASEGT. The V and J ends lost 2 bases and 3 bases, in that order; junction bases with no gene match: 2. This CDR3 is CASSEFSGSYEQYF. The CDR3 coding sequence is TGTGCCAGCAGTGAATTTAGCGGGAGCTACGAGCAGTACTTC.

There are a few counts of this clonotype. This chain joins TRBV7-9 and TRBJ1-2; tentative D call: TRBD1 (6 bases). This CDR3 has 12 amino acids. Germline V gives CDR1 SEHNR, CDR2 FQNEAQ (reference sequence). Trimming took 5 bases from V and 8 from J, leaving 12 bases between them. DNA for the CDR3: TGTGCCAGCAGCCTCCACAGGGAAGGCTACACCTTC. Encoded protein: CASSLHREGYTF.

V is TRBV20-1 and J is TRBJ1-1; D not resolved. The CDR3 length is 11 residues. The V end was cut by 4 bases, the J end by 7 bases, with 10 bases between. CDR1 and CDR2 from the germline V gene are DFQATT and SNEGSKA (reference sequence). CDR3 DNA: TGCAGTGCTACCAGACGCGGTGAAGCTTTCTTT. It is translated as CSATRRGEAFF.

The chain combines TRBV20-1 with TRBJ2-7; 10 bases align to TRBD1. CDR3 size: 14 residues. The V gene end was trimmed by 3 bases and the J gene end by 5 bases; junction bases not matched to a gene: 7. Germline lookup yields CDR1 DFQATT and CDR2 SNEGSKA (reference sequence). CDR3 DNA sequence: TGCAGTGCTAGCCGCCTTGGACAGGGGGACGAGCAGTACTTC. It translates to CSASRLGQGDEQYF.

This clonotype was found once. The chain has TRBV10-2 and TRBJ2-1; a possible D gene is TRBD2 (6 bases). This CDR3 comprises 15 residues. With 10 bases removed from V and 8 bases from J, the gap between germline ends came to 24 bases. CDR1 and CDR2 (germline): WSHSY, SAAADI. The CDR3 region has the DNA TGCGCCACCACCCCGGCGGGACCCCGTAGCGATGAGCAGTTCTTC. Protein: CATTPAGPRSDEQFF.

The chain's CDR3 is CASSPLARSSLPGTQYF. The CDR3 coding sequence is TGTGCCAGCTCACCGTTGGCCAGGAGCTCTCTCCCCGGGACCCAGTACTTC. The V call is TRBV18, the J call TRBJ2-5; D is ambiguous. Trimming shortened V by 3 bases and J by 7 bases, and 24 bases separated the two germline ends. Germline CDR1 and CDR2: KGHSH and LQKENI. The CDR3 is 17 residues long.

This clonotype was detected ten times or more. The chain joins TRBV7-2 to TRBJ2-7, with 9 bases fitting TRBD1. Trimming at V came to 5 bases and at J to 3 bases, leaving 8 bases not matched to a gene. The CDR3 loop spans 15 amino acids. Germline CDR1 is SGHTA and CDR2 is FQGNSA. The CDR3 loop reads CASSRITGGGYEQYF. The CDR3 DNA reads as TGTGCCAGCAGCCGCATCACAGGGGGCGGCTACGAGCAGTACTTC.

This clonotype has a handful of counts. The rearrangement joins TRBV4-1 to TRBJ2-1, with 11 positions matching TRBD2. The CDR3 sequence is 15 residues long. The trim removed 0 bases at V and 5 bases at J, leaving 0 bases unmatched. Germline-derived CDR1 and CDR2 are MGHRA and YSYEKL. CDR3 region: CASSQEGLADNEQFF. CDR3 in DNA: TGCGCCAGCAGCCAAGAGGGACTAGCGGACAATGAGCAGTTCTTC.

The chain couples TRBV28 to TRBJ1-2; possibly TRBD1 for D (5 bases). The CDR3 is 13 amino acids. The V gene lost 7 bases and the J gene lost 2 bases, with 11 bases spanning the gap. Germline V gene lookup returns CDR1 MDHEN and CDR2 SYDVKM. The DNA of the CDR3 is TGTGCCAGCAACACACAGGTGAACTATGGCTACACCTTC. Its protein is CASNTQVNYGYTF.

The CDR3 sequence is CSAGPDQETQYF. The CDR3 bases are TGCAGCGCTGGACCAGACCAAGAGACCCAGTACTTC. The J gene is TRBJ2-5, the V gene TRBV29-1; D not resolved. The CDR3 contains 12 residues. V was shortened by 7 bases and J by 0 bases, with 9 bases between the two germline ends. Germline CDR1 is SQVTM and CDR2 is ANQGSEA.

This clonotype has a count of ten or more. The genes are TRBV7-2 and TRBJ1-1, with 8 bases that match TRBD1. This CDR3 has 14 residues. Germline assignment: CDR1 SGHTA and CDR2 FQGNSA. V shed 4 bases, J shed 6 bases, and the junction held 7 bases outside the gene matches. The CDR3 spells CASSSDRVNAEAFF. The CDR3 coding sequence is TGTGCCAGCAGCTCGGACAGGGTAAATGCTGAAGCTTTCTTT.

This clonotype has a count of ten or more. The chain combines TRBV11-3 with TRBJ2-1; 16 nucleotides line up with TRBD2. The CDR3 extends over 19 amino acids. After removal of 2 bases from V and 4 bases from J, the junction contained 8 bases not matched to a gene. Per the germline V gene, CDR1 is SGHNT and CDR2 is YENEEA. The CDR3 sequence: CASSLSGLAGGSRYNEQFF. The CDR3 DNA reads as TGTGCCAGCAGCTTATCGGGACTAGCGGGAGGGTCCCGATACAATGAGCAGTTCTTC.

V gene TRBV6-5 combines with J gene TRBJ2-3; 9 nucleotides line up with TRBD2. The CDR3 has 16 amino acids. Germline values: CDR1 MNHEY, CDR2 SVGAGI. Losses at the gene ends were 2 bases for V and 3 bases for J; bases not matched to a gene: 6. The CDR3 DNA is TGTGCCAGCAGTTACCAAAGCGGGGGGACGACAGATACGCAGTATTTT. Its translation: CASSYQSGGTTDTQYF.

This clonotype was detected only a few times. This rearrangement joins TRBV20-1 to TRBJ1-4; D remains ambiguous. Germline V gene lookup returns CDR1 DFQATT and CDR2 SNEGSKA (reference sequence). Between the trimmed V and J ends, which lost 3 bases and 6 bases, there was a span of 5 bases. The CDR3 covers 11 residues. The CDR3 reads CSASGDEKLFF. In DNA, the CDR3 is TGCAGTGCTAGCGGAGATGAAAAACTGTTTTTT.

With regard to this clonotype: Sequence at one end of the junction differs from germline and may be a read error. The chain uses TRBV12-3 or TRBV12-4 and TRBJ1-2, with D uncertain. The CDR3 covers 8 residues. This chain's CDR3 is CASQDVFF. CDR3 nucleotides: TGTGCCAGTCAGGACGTATTCTTC.

In this sample, this clonotype turned up a few times. This chain connects TRBV4-1 to TRBJ2-7; TRBD1 aligns across 9 bases. Trimming cost V 0 bases and J 4 bases; bases outside gene matches: 10. The CDR3 is 17 amino acids. Germline-derived CDR1 and CDR2 are MGHRA and YSYEKL. The CDR3 is CASSQDRGTGQSYEQYF. The CDR3 region has the DNA TGCGCCAGCAGCCAAGATCGGGGGACAGGGCAATCTTACGAGCAGTACTTC.

This clonotype was counted between two and nine times. The rearrangement joins TRBV3-1 to TRBJ1-2; possibly TRBD1 for D (5 bases). The CDR3 has 14 residues. The germline gives CDR1 LGHDT, CDR2 YNNKEL (reference sequence). Between the trimmed V and J ends, which lost 7 bases and 4 bases, there was a span of 16 bases. The CDR3 bases are TGTGCCAGCAACCCCCCAGGGCTACCCTATGGCTACACCTTC. This sequence encodes CASNPPGLPYGYTF.